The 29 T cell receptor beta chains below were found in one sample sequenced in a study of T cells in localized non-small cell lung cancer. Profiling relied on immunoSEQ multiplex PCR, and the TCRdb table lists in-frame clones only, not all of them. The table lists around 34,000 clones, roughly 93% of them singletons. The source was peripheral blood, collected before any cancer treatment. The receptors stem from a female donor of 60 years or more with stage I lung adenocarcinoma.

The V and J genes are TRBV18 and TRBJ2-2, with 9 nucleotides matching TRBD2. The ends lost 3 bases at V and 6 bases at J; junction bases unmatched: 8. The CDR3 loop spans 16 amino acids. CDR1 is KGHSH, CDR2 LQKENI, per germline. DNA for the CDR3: TGTGCCAGCTCACCTAGCGGGAGCCGCCTCTCCGGGGAGCTGTTTTTT. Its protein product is CASSPSGSRLSGELFF.

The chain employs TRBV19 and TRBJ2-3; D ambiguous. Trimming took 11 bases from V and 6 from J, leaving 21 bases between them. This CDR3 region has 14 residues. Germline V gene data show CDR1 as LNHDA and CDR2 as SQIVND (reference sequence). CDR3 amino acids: CAVSSRRKADTQYF. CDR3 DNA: TGTGCCGTGAGTAGCAGGAGAAAAGCGGATACGCAGTATTTT.

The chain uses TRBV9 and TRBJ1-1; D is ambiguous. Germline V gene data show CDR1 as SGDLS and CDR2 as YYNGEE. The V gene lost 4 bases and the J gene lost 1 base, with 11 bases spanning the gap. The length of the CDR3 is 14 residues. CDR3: CASSLSGGNTEAFF. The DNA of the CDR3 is TGTGCCAGCAGCCTCTCGGGCGGGAACACTGAAGCTTTCTTT.

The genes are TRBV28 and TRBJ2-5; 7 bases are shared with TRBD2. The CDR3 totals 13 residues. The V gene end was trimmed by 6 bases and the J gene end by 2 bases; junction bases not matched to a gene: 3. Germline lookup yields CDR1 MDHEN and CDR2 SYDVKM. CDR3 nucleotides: TGTGCCAGCAGGCCGGGAGGACAAGAGACCCAGTACTTC. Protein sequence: CASRPGGQETQYF.

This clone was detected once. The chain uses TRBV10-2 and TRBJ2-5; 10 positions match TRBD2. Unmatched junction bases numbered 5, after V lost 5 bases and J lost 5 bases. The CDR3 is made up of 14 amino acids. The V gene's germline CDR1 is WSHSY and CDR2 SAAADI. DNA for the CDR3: TGCGCCAGCAGTAGCGGGGGGGCTACGGAGACCCAGTACTTC. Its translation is CASSSGGATETQYF.

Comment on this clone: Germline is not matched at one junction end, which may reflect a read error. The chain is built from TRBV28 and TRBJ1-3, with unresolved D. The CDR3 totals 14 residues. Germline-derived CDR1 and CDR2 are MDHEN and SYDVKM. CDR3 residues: CASSLSGTGNTIYF. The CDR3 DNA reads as TGTGCCAGCAGCTTATCGGGGACTGGAAACACCATATATTTT. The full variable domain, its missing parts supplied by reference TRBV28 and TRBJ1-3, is DVKVTQSSRYLVKRTGEKVFLECVQDMDHENMFWYRQDPGLGLRLIYFSYDVKMKEKGDIPEGYSVSREKKERFSLILESASTNQTSMYLCASSLSGTGNTIYFGEGSWLTVV.

The CDR3 loop is CASSALSDSGNTIYF. CDR3 sequence (DNA): TGTGCCAGCAGCGCGCTCTCAGACTCTGGAAACACCATATATTTT. This chain joins TRBV9 and TRBJ1-3; D is unresolved. Trimming left V 3 bases short and J 0 bases short, with 10 bases between. The CDR3 covers 15 residues. CDR1 is SGDLS and CDR2 is YYNGEE in the germline V gene.

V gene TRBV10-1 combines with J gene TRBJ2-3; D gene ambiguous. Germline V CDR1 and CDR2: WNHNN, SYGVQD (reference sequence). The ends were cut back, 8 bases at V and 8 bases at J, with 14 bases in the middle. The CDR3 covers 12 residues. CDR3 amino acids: CASSHMFGTQYF. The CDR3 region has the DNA TGCGCCAGCTCCCATATGTTTGGTACGCAGTATTTT.

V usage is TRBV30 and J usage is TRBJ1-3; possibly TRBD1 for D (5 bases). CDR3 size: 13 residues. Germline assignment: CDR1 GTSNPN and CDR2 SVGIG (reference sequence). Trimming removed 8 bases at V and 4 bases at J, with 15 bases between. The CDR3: CAQRAGPGNTIYF. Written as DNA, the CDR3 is TGTGCCCAGCGGGCAGGGCCAGGAAACACCATATATTTT.

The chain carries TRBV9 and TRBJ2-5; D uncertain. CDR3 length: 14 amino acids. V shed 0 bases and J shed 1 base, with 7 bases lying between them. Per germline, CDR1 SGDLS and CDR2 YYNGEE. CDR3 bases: TGTGCCAGCAGCGTAGGGGGAATCCAAGAGACCCAGTACTTC. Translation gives CASSVGGIQETQYF. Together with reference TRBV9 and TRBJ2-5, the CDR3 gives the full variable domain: DSGVTQTPKHLITATGQRVTLRCSPRSGDLSVYWYQQSLDQGLQFLIQYYNGEERAKGNILERFSAQQFPDLHSELNLSSLELGDSALYFCASSVGGIQETQYFGPGTRLLVL.

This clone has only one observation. CDR3 DNA: TGTGCCAGCAGGATCGGGGGTAGTATTGAAGCTTTCTTT. Protein sequence: CASRIGGSIEAFF. The genes are TRBV6-5 and TRBJ1-1; the D gene is possibly TRBD1 (5 bases). This CDR3 has 13 amino acids. The germline CDR1 and CDR2 sequences are MNHEY and SVGAGI. V was cut by 6 bases and J by 7 bases, with 15 bases left in between.

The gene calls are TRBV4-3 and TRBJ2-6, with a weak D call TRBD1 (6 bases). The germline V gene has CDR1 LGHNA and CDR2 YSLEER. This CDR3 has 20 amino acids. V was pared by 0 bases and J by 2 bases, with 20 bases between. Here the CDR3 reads CASSQDLRGTITTGANVLTF. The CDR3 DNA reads TGCGCCAGCAGCCAAGATCTCAGGGGTACTATAACGACTGGGGCCAACGTCCTGACTTTC.

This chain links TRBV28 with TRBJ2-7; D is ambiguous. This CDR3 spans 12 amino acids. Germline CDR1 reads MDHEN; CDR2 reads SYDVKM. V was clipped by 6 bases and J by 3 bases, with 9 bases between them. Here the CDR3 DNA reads TGTGCCAGCAGCTCAGGCGGCTACGAGCAGTACTTC. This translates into CASSSGGYEQYF.

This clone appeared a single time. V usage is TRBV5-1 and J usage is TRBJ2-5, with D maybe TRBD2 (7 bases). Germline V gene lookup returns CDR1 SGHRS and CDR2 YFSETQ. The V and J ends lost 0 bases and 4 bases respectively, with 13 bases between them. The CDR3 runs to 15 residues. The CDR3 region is CASSLAVGGPETQYF. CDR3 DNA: TGCGCCAGCAGCTTGGCCGTCGGGGGGCCAGAGACCCAGTACTTC. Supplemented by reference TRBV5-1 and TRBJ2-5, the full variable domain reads KAGVTQTPRYLIKTRGQQVTLSCSPISGHRSVSWYQQTPGQGLQFLFEYFSETQRNKGNFPGRFSGRQFSNSRSEMNVSTLELGDSALYLCASSLAVGGPETQYFGPGTRLLVL.

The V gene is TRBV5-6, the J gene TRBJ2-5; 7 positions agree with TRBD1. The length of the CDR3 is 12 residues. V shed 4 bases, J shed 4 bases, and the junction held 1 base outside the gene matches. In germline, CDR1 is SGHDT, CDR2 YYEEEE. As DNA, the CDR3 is TGTGCCAGCAGCCGACAGGGAGAGACCCAGTACTTC. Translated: CASSRQGETQYF. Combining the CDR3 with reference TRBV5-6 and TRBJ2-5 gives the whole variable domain DAGVTQSPTHLIKTRGQQVTLRCSPKSGHDTVSWYQQALGQGPQFIFQYYEEEERQRGNFPDRFSGHQFPNYSSELNVNALLLGDSALYLCASSRQGETQYFGPGTRLLVL.

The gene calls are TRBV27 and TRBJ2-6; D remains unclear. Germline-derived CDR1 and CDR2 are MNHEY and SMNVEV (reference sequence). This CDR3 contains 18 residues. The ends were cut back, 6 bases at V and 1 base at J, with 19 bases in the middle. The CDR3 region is CASRPDPSYKSGANVLTF. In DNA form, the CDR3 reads TGTGCCAGCAGACCCGACCCGTCCTATAAGTCTGGGGCCAACGTCCTGACTTTC.

CDR3 in DNA: TGTGCTAGTGGTTTCCAAGGGGTGGGCGGCTACACCTTC. Translated, it gives CASGFQGVGGYTF. This sequence joins TRBV12-5 and TRBJ1-2; maybe TRBD1 (5 bases). The CDR3 totals 13 residues. Per germline, CDR1 LGHNT and CDR2 FRNRAP. Trimming took 3 bases from V and 8 from J, leaving 13 bases between them. Based on the CDR3 plus reference TRBV12-5 and TRBJ1-2, the full variable domain is DARVTQTPRHKVTEMGQEVTMRCQPILGHNTVFWYRQTMMQGLELLAYFRNRAPLDDSGMPKDRFSAEMPDATLATLKIQPSEPRDSAVYFCASGFQGVGGYTFGSGTRLTVV.

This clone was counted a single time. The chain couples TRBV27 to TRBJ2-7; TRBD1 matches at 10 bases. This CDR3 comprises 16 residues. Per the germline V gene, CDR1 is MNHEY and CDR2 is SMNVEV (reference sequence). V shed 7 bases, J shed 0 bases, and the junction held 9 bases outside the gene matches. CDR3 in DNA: TGTGCCAGCATCCGTAAGACAGGGGGCAACTCCTACGAGCAGTACTTC. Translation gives CASIRKTGGNSYEQYF.

CDR3 region: CASSPRTDSYEQYF. CDR3 bases: TGTGCCAGCAGCCCTCGGACAGACTCCTACGAGCAGTACTTC. The chain is built from TRBV16 and TRBJ2-7; tentatively, D is TRBD1 (6 bases). Trimming took off 4 bases at V and 0 bases at J, with 10 bases between the two ends. The CDR3 has 14 residues. Germline-derived CDR1 and CDR2 are KGHSY and FQNENV.

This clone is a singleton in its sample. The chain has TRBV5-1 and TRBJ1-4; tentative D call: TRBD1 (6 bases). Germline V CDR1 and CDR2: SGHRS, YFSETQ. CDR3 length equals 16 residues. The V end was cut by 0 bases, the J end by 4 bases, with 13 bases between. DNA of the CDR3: TGCGCCAGCAGCTTGGGCACAGGGTTAAATAATGAAAAACTGTTTTTT. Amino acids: CASSLGTGLNNEKLFF.

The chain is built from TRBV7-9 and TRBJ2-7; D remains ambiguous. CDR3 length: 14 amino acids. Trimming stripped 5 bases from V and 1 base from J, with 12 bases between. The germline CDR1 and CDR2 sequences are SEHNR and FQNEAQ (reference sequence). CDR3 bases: TGTGCCAGCAGCCCCCGCGCGGATTCCTACGAGCAGTACGTC. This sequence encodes CASSPRADSYEQYV.

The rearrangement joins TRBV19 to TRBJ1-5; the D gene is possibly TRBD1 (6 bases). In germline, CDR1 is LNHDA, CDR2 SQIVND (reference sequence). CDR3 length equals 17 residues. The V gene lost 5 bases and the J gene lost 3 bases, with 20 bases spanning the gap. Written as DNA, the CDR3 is TGTGCCAGTAGTCCCCCTTACAGGGCTTCCTTCAATCAGCCCCAGCATTTT. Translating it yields CASSPPYRASFNQPQHF.

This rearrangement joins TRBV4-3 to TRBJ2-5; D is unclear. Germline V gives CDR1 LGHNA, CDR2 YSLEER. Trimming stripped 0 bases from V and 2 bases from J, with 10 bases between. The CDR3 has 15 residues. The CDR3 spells CASSQEPGSQETQYF. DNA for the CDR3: TGCGCCAGCAGCCAAGAACCAGGAAGTCAAGAGACCCAGTACTTC.

This CDR3 is CASSQSGLAANYEQYV. The CDR3 coding sequence is TGTGCCAGCAGCCAAAGCGGGCTAGCAGCGAACTACGAGCAGTACGTC. The gene calls are TRBV4-2 and TRBJ2-7; D might be TRBD2 (6 bases). This CDR3 region has 16 residues. Germline lookup yields CDR1 LGHNA and CDR2 YNFKEQ. Trimming stripped 2 bases from V and 3 bases from J, with 17 bases between.

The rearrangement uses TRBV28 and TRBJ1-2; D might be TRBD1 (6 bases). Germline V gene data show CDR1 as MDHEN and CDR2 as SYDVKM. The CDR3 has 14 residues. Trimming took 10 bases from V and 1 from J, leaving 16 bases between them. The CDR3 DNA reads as TGTGCCACACAACAGGGCCCAAATAACTATGGCTACACCTTC. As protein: CATQQGPNNYGYTF.

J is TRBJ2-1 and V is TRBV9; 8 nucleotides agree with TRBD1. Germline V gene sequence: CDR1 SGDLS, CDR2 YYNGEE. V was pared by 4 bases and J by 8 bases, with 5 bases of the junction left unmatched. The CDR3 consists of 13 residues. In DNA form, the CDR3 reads TGTGCCAGCAGCCTACAGGGGGGAGATGAGCAGTTCTTC. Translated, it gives CASSLQGGDEQFF. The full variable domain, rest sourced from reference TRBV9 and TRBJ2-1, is DSGVTQTPKHLITATGQRVTLRCSPRSGDLSVYWYQQSLDQGLQFLIQYYNGEERAKGNILERFSAQQFPDLHSELNLSSLELGDSALYFCASSLQGGDEQFFGPGTRLTVL.

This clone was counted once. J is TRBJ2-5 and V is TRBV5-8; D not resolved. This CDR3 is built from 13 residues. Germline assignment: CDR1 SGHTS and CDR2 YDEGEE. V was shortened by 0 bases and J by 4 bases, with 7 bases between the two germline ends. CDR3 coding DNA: TGTGCCAGCAGCTTGGTCGGATTAGAGACCCAGTACTTC. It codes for CASSLVGLETQYF.

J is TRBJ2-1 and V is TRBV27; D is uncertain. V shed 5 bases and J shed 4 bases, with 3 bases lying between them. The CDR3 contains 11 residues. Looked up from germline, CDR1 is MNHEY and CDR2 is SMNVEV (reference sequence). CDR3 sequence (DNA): TGTGCCAGCAGTACATACAATGAGCAGTTCTTC. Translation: CASSTYNEQFF.

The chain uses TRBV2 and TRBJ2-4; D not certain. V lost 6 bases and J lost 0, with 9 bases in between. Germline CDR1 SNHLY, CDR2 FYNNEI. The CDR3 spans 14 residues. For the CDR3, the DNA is TGTGCCAGCAGGGCCACAGAAGCCAAAAACATTCAGTACTTC. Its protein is CASRATEAKNIQYF.